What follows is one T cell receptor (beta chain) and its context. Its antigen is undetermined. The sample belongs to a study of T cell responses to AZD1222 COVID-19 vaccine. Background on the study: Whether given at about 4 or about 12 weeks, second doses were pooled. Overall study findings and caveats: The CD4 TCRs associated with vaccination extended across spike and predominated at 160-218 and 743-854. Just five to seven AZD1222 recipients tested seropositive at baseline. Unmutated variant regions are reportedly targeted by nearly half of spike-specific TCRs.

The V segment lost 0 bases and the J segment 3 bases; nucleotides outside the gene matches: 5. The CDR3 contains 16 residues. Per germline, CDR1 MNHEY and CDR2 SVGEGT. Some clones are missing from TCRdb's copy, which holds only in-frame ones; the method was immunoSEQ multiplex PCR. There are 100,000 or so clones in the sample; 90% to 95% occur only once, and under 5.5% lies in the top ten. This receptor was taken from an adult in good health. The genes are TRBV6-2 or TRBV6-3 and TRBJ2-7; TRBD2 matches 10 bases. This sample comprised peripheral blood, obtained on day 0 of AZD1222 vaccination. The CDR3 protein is CASSYSRTSGFYEQYF. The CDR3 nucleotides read TGTGCCAGCAGTTACTCCAGGACTAGCGGCTTCTACGAGCAGTACTTC.